The entry below describes one TCR beta chain. These data belong to a study of CD8+CD57+ T cells in acquired aplastic anemia. According to the study, genomic DNA was the template for TCR beta VDJ and CDR3 profiling. Each CDR3 protein gets one entry after TCRdb re-called the reads with MiXCR. The repertoire consists of roughly 160,000 distinct CDR3 sequences, with 71% occurring once and the leading ten covering roughly half. Patients chosen for sequencing had shown CD8+CD57+ cell expansion by flow cytometry. Each of the patients presented with severe acquired aplastic anemia. Patient blood was sampled before any therapy had been received. Trimming cost V 4 bases and J 6 bases, with 16 bases left between them. The CDR3 sequence is 15 residues long. The germline V gene has CDR1 SGHTA and CDR2 FQGTGA.

The receptor comes from a human donor with aplastic anemia. This chain joins TRBV7-3 and TRBJ2-1; D is perhaps TRBD2 (6 bases). The sequenced material came from sorted CD4+, CD8+, or CD8+CD57+ T cells (not recorded which) from PBMCs. CDR3 protein: CASSSVWGVGNEQFF. The CDR3 DNA follows: TGTGCCAGCAGCTCCGTATGGGGGGTGGGCAATGAGCAGTTCTTC.